A selection of T cell receptor beta chains follows, all from one sample in a study of cytomegalovirus exposure and HLA in healthy donors. Profiled with immunoSEQ multiplex PCR; TCRdb holds only in-frame clones, not every one. Seen here are about 62,000 clones, around 87% observed once, and the top ten hold approximately 1.4%. Sample: PBMCs. These TCRs come from a man between 18 and 35 years old in good health and CMV-seronegative. CDR3s include the opening cysteine and the closing phenylalanine or tryptophan. A D gene is named only where the DNA matches it firmly. Clone size, where shown, is once, few, many, or a class for clones that have expanded.

clone_size	v_call	j_call	d_call	cdr3_aa	cdr3_nt
.	TRBV2	TRBJ2-5	TRBD2	CASRPAGASGETQYF	TGTGCCAGCCGGCCAGCGGGGGCGTCCGGGGAGACCCAGTACTTC
.	TRBV5-1	TRBJ1-6	.	CASSLEVAGGFDSPLHF	TGCGCCAGCAGCTTGGAGGTTGCGGGCGGGTTTGATTCACCCCTCCACTTT
once	TRBV6-5	TRBJ2-7	.	CASSYSQGWSSYEQYF	TGTGCCAGCAGTTACAGTCAGGGATGGAGCTCCTACGAGCAGTACTTC
.	TRBV18	TRBJ2-7	TRBD2	CASSLLWGGKTYEQYF	TGTGCCAGCTCACTGTTATGGGGGGGGAAGACCTACGAGCAGTACTTC
.	TRBV30	TRBJ1-4	.	CAWSVRGGSGVAVWQKLFF	TGTGCCTGGAGTGTACGAGGAGGATCTGGGGTCGCGGTTTGGCAAAAACTGTTTTTT
few	TRBV6-5	TRBJ2-7	.	CASRRDRSNYEQYF	TGTGCCAGCAGACGAGACAGGAGTAACTACGAGCAGTACTTC
.	TRBV6-5	TRBJ1-2	.	CAISRDISNYGYTF	TGTGCCATCTCCCGGGACATTTCTAACTATGGCTACACCTTC
.	TRBV13	TRBJ2-1	.	CASSPADNEQFF	TGTGCCAGCAGCCCCGCAGACAATGAGCAGTTCTTC
.	TRBV2	TRBJ2-1	.	CASSDLLRYNEQFF	TGTGCCAGCAGTGACCTTCTACGATACAATGAGCAGTTCTTC
.	TRBV5-6	TRBJ1-2	.	CASSLVQGNYGYTF	TGTGCCAGCAGCTTGGTGCAGGGGAACTATGGCTACACCTTC
.	TRBV5-1	TRBJ2-7	.	CASSSEEGVYEQYF	TGCGCCAGCAGCTCGGAAGAGGGGGTGTACGAGCAGTACTTC
.	TRBV5-1	TRBJ2-2	TRBD1	CASSGQGAGELFF	TGCGCCAGCTCAGGGCAGGGGGCCGGGGAGCTGTTTTTT
.	TRBV9	TRBJ2-2	TRBD1	CASSAGGQGSGELFF	TGTGCCAGCAGCGCCGGGGGACAGGGCTCCGGGGAGCTGTTTTTT
.	TRBV15	TRBJ1-4	.	CATSRDAQANEKLFF	TGTGCCACCAGCAGAGATGCGCAGGCTAATGAAAAACTGTTTTTT
.	TRBV11-3	TRBJ2-1	TRBD1	CASSPNPGQGLFGEQFF	TGTGCCAGCAGCCCCAACCCGGGACAGGGGCTTTTCGGTGAGCAGTTCTTC
.	TRBV6-4	TRBJ2-3	TRBD2	CASSETSGATDTQYF	TGTGCCAGCAGTGAGACTAGCGGGGCCACAGATACGCAGTATTTT
.	TRBV27	TRBJ2-5	.	CASSSKETQYF	TGTGCCAGCAGTTCTAAAGAGACCCAGTACTTC
.	TRBV28	TRBJ2-5	.	CATFRRGHETQYF	TGTGCCACCTTCAGGAGGGGCCACGAGACCCAGTACTTC
few	TRBV7-9	TRBJ2-7	TRBD1	CASSLSARDSLNEQYF	TGTGCCAGCAGCTTATCCGCCCGGGACAGCCTAAACGAGCAGTACTTC
.	TRBV2	TRBJ1-2	.	CASSVGLGDGGGYTF	TGTGCCAGCAGCGTTGGCTTGGGGGACGGGGGAGGCTACACCTTC
.	TRBV6-5	TRBJ1-1	TRBD1	CASSRGQETEAFF	TGTGCCAGCAGTCGCGGACAGGAGACTGAAGCTTTCTTT
.	TRBV5-4	TRBJ2-5	.	CASSLATRETQYF	TGTGCCAGCAGCTTGGCGACCAGGGAGACCCAGTACTTC
once	TRBV6-5	TRBJ1-5	TRBD1	CASSYSTGGGQPQHF	TGTGCCAGCAGTTACTCGACAGGGGGCGGGCAGCCCCAGCATTTT
.	TRBV6-1	TRBJ1-2	.	CASREKQVTYGYTF	TGTGCCAGCAGAGAGAAACAGGTTACCTATGGCTACACCTTC
.	TRBV19	TRBJ2-1	TRBD2	CASITPSGKDNEQFF	TGTGCCAGTATCACCCCTAGCGGGAAAGACAATGAGCAGTTCTTC
.	TRBV11-2	TRBJ1-6	.	CASSLVRGGRRSPLHF	TGTGCCAGCAGCCTCGTAAGGGGAGGTCGGCGTTCACCCCTCCACTTT
.	TRBV6-5	TRBJ1-4	.	CASTPRGSNEKLFF	TGTGCCAGCACCCCGAGGGGGTCGAATGAAAAACTGTTTTTT
.	TRBV5-5	TRBJ1-4	TRBD1	CASSDTTGVTNEKLFF	TGTGCCAGCAGCGACACGACAGGGGTGACTAATGAAAAACTGTTTTTT
.	TRBV2	TRBJ2-3	.	CASSYTDTQYF	TGTGCCAGCAGTTACACAGATACGCAGTATTTT
.	TRBV10-3	TRBJ2-3	TRBD2	CATAGDLTDTQYF	TGTGCCACCGCGGGGGACCTCACAGATACGCAGTATTTT
.	TRBV10-2	TRBJ2-5	TRBD2	CASSRLAETQYF	TGCGCCAGCAGTAGACTAGCGGAGACCCAGTACTTC
.	TRBV10-3	TRBJ2-7	TRBD1	CAIRPWTGTPKDEQYF	TGTGCCATCAGACCGTGGACAGGGACCCCTAAGGACGAGCAGTACTTC
.	TRBV6-5	TRBJ1-2	TRBD1	CASSYAGGFSYGYTF	TGTGCCAGCAGTTACGCAGGGGGGTTTTCCTATGGCTACACCTTC
.	TRBV25-1	TRBJ1-1	.	CASRRGLVAFF	TGTGCCAGCAGGAGAGGGCTAGTAGCTTTCTTT
.	TRBV28	TRBJ1-1	.	CASRSRRGGWTEAFF	TGTGCCAGCAGATCCCGACGGGGAGGTTGGACTGAAGCTTTCTTT
.	TRBV11-3	TRBJ2-5	TRBD1	CASSLDREETQYF	TGTGCCAGCAGCTTGGACAGGGAAGAGACCCAGTACTTC
few	TRBV29-1	TRBJ2-2	TRBD2	CSVVPGTSADGELFF	TGCAGCGTTGTCCCTGGGACTAGCGCTGACGGGGAGCTGTTTTTT
.	TRBV29-1	TRBJ1-1	.	CSVEGGAEAFF	TGCAGCGTTGAAGGCGGAGCTGAAGCTTTCTTT
once	TRBV20-1	TRBJ1-1	.	CSWTPEAFF	TGCAGTTGGACACCTGAAGCTTTCTTT
.	TRBV10-3	TRBJ2-3	.	CAISDIAGSTDTQYF	TGTGCCATCAGTGATATCGCGGGGTCCACAGATACGCAGTATTTT
.	TRBV2	TRBJ2-7	.	CASRDRDNSYEQYF	TGTGCCAGCAGGGACCGGGACAATTCCTACGAGCAGTACTTC
.	TRBV27	TRBJ2-1	.	CASSLDRYYNEQFF	TGTGCCAGCAGTCTTGACAGGTACTACAATGAGCAGTTCTTC
.	TRBV10-2	TRBJ2-7	.	CAGGSGSYEQYF	TGCGCAGGCGGGTCGGGGAGTTACGAGCAGTACTTC
.	TRBV30	TRBJ1-2	TRBD1	CASGTARVGGYTF	TGTGCCTCCGGGACAGCCCGTGTTGGTGGCTACACCTTC
.	TRBV10-3	TRBJ2-5	.	CAISDSPGDKETQYF	TGTGCCATCAGTGACTCCCCTGGGGACAAAGAGACCCAGTACTTC